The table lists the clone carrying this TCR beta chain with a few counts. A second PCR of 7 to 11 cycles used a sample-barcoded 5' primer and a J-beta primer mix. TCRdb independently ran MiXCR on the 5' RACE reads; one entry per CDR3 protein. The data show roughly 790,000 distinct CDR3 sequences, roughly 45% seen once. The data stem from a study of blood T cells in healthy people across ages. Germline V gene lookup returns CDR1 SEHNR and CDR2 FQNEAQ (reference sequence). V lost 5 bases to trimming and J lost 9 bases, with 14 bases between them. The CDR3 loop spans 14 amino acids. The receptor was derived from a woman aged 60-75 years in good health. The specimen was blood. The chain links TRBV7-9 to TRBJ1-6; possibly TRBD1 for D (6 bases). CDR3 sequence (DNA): TGTGCCAGCAGCCCGCAGGGGCCAAGTTCACCCCTCCACTTT. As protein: CASSPQGPSSPLHF.